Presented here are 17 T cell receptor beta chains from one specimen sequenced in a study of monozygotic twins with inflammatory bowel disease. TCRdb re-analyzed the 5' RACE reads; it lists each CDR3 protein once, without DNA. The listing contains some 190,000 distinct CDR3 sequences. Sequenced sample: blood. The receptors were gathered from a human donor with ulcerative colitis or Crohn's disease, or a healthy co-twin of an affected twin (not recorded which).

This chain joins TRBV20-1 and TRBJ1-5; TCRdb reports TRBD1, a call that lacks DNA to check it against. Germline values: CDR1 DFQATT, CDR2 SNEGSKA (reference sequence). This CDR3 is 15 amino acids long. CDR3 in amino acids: CSASPTGVSNQPQHF.

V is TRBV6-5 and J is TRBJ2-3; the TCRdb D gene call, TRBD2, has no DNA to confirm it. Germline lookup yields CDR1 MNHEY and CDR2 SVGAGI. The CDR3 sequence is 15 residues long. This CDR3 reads CASSLLSGGTDTQYF.

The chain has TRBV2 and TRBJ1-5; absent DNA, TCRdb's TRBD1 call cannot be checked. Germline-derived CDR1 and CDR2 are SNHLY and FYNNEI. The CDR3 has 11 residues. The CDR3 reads CASSDGGPQHF.

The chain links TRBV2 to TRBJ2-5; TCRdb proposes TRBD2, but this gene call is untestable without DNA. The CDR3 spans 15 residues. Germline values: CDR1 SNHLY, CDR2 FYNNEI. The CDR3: CASRFRAGVLETQYF. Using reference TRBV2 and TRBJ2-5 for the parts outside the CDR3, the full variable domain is EPEVTQTPSHQVTQMGQEVILRCVPISNHLYFYWYRQILGQKVEFLVSFYNNEISEKSEIFDDQFSVERPDGSNFTLKIRSTKLEDSAMYFCASRFRAGVLETQYFGPGTRLLVL.

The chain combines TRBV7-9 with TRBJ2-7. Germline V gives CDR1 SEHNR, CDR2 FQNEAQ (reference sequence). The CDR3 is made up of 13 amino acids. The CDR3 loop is CASSSVEYYEQYF.

The CDR3 loop reads CASSRTSGASNTGELFF. The genes are TRBV18 and TRBJ2-2; TCRdb proposes TRBD2, but this gene call is untestable without DNA. The germline V gene encodes CDR1 KGHSH and CDR2 LQKENI. The CDR3 loop spans 17 amino acids.

The CDR3 is CASSGHGTEAFF. The chain carries TRBV6-1 and TRBJ1-1; TCRdb designates TRBD1, a call that cannot be tested without DNA. The CDR3 consists of 12 residues. CDR1 and CDR2 (germline): MNHNS, SASEGT.

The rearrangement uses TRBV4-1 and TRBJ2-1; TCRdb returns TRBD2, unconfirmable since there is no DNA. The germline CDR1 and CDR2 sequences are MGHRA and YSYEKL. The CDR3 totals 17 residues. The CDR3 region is CASSQDWNSGGGNEQFF.

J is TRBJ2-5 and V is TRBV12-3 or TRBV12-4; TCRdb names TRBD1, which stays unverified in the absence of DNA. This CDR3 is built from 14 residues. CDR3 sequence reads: CASSLSGTRGTQYF.

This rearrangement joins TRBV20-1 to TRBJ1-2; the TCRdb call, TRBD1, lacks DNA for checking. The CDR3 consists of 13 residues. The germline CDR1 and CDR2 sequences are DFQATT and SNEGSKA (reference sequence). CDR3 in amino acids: CSAADRSNYGYTF.

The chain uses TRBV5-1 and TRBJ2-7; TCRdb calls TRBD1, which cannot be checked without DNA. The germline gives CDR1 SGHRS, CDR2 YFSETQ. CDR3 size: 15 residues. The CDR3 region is CASSPGQAVGGEQYF.

The CDR3: CASSGGGPQPQHF. The chain uses TRBV27 and TRBJ1-5; without DNA, the TCRdb call of TRBD1 cannot be checked. The germline V gene encodes CDR1 MNHEY and CDR2 SMNVEV (reference sequence). The CDR3 has 13 amino acids.

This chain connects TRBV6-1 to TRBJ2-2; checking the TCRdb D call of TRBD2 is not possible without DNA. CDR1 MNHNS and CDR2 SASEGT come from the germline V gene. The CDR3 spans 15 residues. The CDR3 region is CASSPGTLNTGELFF.

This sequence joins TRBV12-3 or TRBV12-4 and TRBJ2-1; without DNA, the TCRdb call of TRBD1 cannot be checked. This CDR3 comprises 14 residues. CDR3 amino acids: CASTTGASTYEQFF.

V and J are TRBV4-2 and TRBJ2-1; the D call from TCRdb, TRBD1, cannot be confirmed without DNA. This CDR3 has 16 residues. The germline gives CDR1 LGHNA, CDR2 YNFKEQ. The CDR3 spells CASSLTGASSYNEQFF.

The CDR3 spells CASSSSQGLGTEAFF. The chain is built from TRBV11-2 and TRBJ1-1; there is no DNA to check the TCRdb D call of TRBD1. The CDR3 loop spans 15 amino acids. Germline CDR1 reads SGHAT; CDR2 reads FQNNGV.

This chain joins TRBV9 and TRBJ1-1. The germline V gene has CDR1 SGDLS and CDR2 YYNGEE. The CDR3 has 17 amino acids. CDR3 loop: CASSPPHLYTENTEAFF.